The table lists the clone carrying this T cell receptor beta chain with a few counts. Its antigen is undetermined. Researchers made TCR cDNA using 5'RACE template switching, and this step added a universal primer site and UMIs. TCRdb reanalysed the 5' RACE reads using MiXCR and keeps one entry per CDR3 protein. Of approximately 350,000 distinct CDR3 sequences listed, roughly 11% are singletons. This specimen belongs to a study of T cells after yellow fever vaccination. Study details: Where fractions had low cell numbers, libraries were prepared from them with the SMART-Seq v4 Ultra Low Input RNA kit.

Overall study results and limits: Among all clonotypes, a small share was observed in both CD4 and CD8 compartments. When the response was secondary, it was weaker but reached its peak faster, day 5 versus 15.

The sequences come from PBMCs, collected on the day of the first yellow fever vaccination. This receptor was obtained from a man aged 18 to 35 who received the YFV17D yellow fever vaccine.

Here the CDR3 DNA reads TGTGCCAGCAGCTTAGTGGGACAGGGGTATGGCTACACCTTC. It specifies CASSLVGQGYGYTF. The chain carries TRBV7-2 and TRBJ1-2; 10 nucleotides match TRBD1. J lost 5 bases, V lost 1 base, and 1 base had no gene match. The CDR3 sequence is 14 residues long. The V gene's germline CDR1 is SGHTA and CDR2 FQGNSA.